These T cell receptor beta chains were read from a single sample in a study of patients and donors after allogeneic stem cell transplantation. TCRdb reanalysed the RT-PCR reads using MiXCR and keeps one entry per CDR3 protein. The sample carries hundreds of thousands of distinct CDR3 sequences, roughly 17% recorded once. Specimen: blood, either unsorted or a sorted T cell fraction (not recorded which). All receptors derive from a human donor who was either an allogeneic HSCT recipient or a stem cell or donor lymphocyte infusion donor (not recorded which). It is not recorded whose cells these are; they may come from a transplant donor. CDR3s include the opening cysteine and the closing phenylalanine or tryptophan. The D gene is left open where the match is weak. Part of the rows lack a size; the others show once, few, many or a class for expanded clones.

>-|-|TRBJ2-7|TRBV6-1
CAIRGVGTYEQYF
TGTGCCATCAGAGGGGTCGGTACCTACGAGCAGTACTTC
>TRBD2|-|TRBJ2-3|TRBV28
CASSLPRLKTRGGGNTQYF
TGTGCCAGCAGTTTACCGCGCCTGAAGACGCGGGGGGGCGGGAATACGCAGTATTTT
>-|few|TRBJ1-2|TRBV4-1
CASSQGSPGWAYGYTF
TGCGCCAGCAGCCAAGGGTCGCCAGGCTGGGCCTATGGCTACACCTTC
>-|few|TRBJ2-7|TRBV7-9
CASSSKGWDEQYF
TGTGCCAGCAGCTCTAAAGGTTGGGACGAGCAGTACTTC
>-|few|TRBJ2-3|TRBV18
CASSPVHTGLEDTQYF
TGTGCCAGCTCACCAGTCCACACCGGGCTTGAGGATACGCAGTATTTT
>-|few|TRBJ1-1|TRBV6-1
CATRTQAFF
TGTGCCACCCGTACTCAAGCTTTCTTT
>TRBD2|-|TRBJ2-7|TRBV25-1
CAPCRGVYEQYF
TGTGCCCCCTGTCGGGGGGTGTACGAGCAGTACTTC
>-|-|TRBJ2-3|TRBV6-2/TRBV6-3
CASSYRASQGTDTQYF
TGTGCCAGCAGTTACCGGGCTAGCCAGGGCACAGATACGCAGTATTTT
>-|few|TRBJ2-5|TRBV11-3
CASSFGGGRETQYF
TGTGCCAGCAGCTTCGGAGGGGGGCGGGAGACCCAGTACTTC
>TRBD2|-|TRBJ2-7|TRBV6-5
CASSYSTSGNYEQYF
TGTGCCAGCAGTTACTCGACTAGCGGTAACTACGAGCAGTACTTC
>-|-|TRBJ2-1|TRBV30
CAWSVGGLEQFF
TGTGCCTGGAGTGTAGGAGGGCTTGAGCAGTTCTTC
>-|-|TRBJ1-2|TRBV7-9
CARSTLDGLYGYTF
TGTGCCCGGTCCACTCTGGACGGCCTCTATGGCTACACCTTC
>-|few|TRBJ2-4|TRBV28
CASSPFPQGKNIQYF
TGTGCCAGCAGTCCCTTTCCTCAGGGGAAAAACATTCAGTACTTC
>TRBD1|-|TRBJ1-2|TRBV12-3/TRBV12-4
CASSNGQGNYGYTF
TGTGCCAGCAGCAACGGACAGGGCAACTATGGCTACACCTTC
>TRBD2|-|TRBJ2-5|TRBV27
CASCRAGGAAETQYF
TGTGCCAGCTGCCGGGCGGGGGGCGCAGCAGAGACCCAGTACTTC
>-|-|TRBJ1-3|TRBV11-2
CASSLNGGFSGNTIYF
TGTGCCAGCAGCTTAAATGGGGGTTTCTCTGGAAACACCATATATTTT
>TRBD1|-|TRBJ2-1|TRBV5-6
CASSRDSSSYNEQFF
TGTGCCAGCAGTCGGGACAGTAGCTCCTACAATGAGCAGTTCTTC
>-|-|TRBJ2-7|TRBV24-1
CATSEGSYEQYF
TGTGCCACCAGTGAAGGCTCCTACGAGCAGTACTTC
>TRBD1|few|TRBJ1-2|TRBV2
CASSEATGVSGYTF
TGTGCCAGCAGTGAAGCTACAGGGGTCAGTGGCTACACCTTC
>-|few|TRBJ1-2|TRBV7-8
CASSFKGGASYGYTF
TGTGCCAGCAGCTTTAAAGGCGGGGCCTCCTATGGCTACACCTTC
>TRBD2|-|TRBJ2-7|TRBV5-1
CASSLARTSGFYEQYF
TGCGCCAGCAGCTTGGCCCGGACTAGCGGTTTTTACGAGCAGTACTTC
>-|-|TRBJ1-2|TRBV9
CASSVGSDYGYTF
TGTGCCAGCAGCGTAGGGTCGGACTATGGCTACACCTTC
>-|-|TRBJ2-4|TRBV30
CAWSEDSTLTNIQYF
TGTGCCTGGAGTGAGGACAGCACTTTAACTAACATTCAGTACTTC
>TRBD2|many|TRBJ2-1|TRBV12-3/TRBV12-4
CASSLLGGGGEQFF
TGTGCCAGCAGCTTGTTGGGGGGGGGTGGAGAGCAGTTCTTC
>-|few|TRBJ2-5|TRBV7-9
CASSPAGGGGETQYF
TGTGCCAGCAGTCCTGCAGGGGGGGGCGGAGAGACCCAGTACTTC
>TRBD1|once|TRBJ1-4|TRBV7-2
CASSRTGSTNEKLFF
TGTGCCAGCAGCAGGACAGGGTCAACTAATGAAAAACTGTTTTTT
>TRBD1|few|TRBJ2-1|TRBV6-2/TRBV6-3
CASSYSRTGAYNEQFF
TGTGCCAGCAGTTACTCCCGGACAGGGGCCTACAATGAGCAGTTCTTC